A selection of T cell receptor beta chains follows, all from one sample in a study of a mutant IDH1 vaccine in newly diagnosed glioma. Some clones are missing from TCRdb's copy, which holds only in-frame ones; the method was immunoSEQ multiplex PCR. The data hold approximately 60,000 clones, with approximately 85% observed a single time. Their cognate antigens are unknown. The input for sequencing was PBMCs, taken from a glioma patient whose treatment included an IDH1 peptide vaccine. The receptor source for this set is a man aged 30-40 years with glioma. Both conserved end residues are part of each CDR3.

V gene	J gene	CDR3 length	CDR3 protein
TRBV5-4	TRBJ2-1	14	CASPPAANYNEQFF
TRBV18	TRBJ1-5	13	CASSPPGNQPQHF
TRBV6-4	TRBJ2-3	13	CASSAGGTDTQYF
TRBV10-1	TRBJ2-7	15	CASSELNVGGSEQYF
TRBV30	TRBJ1-1	17	CAWSQLTVLFGGTEAFF
TRBV18	TRBJ1-1	13	CASSPPGNTEAFF
TRBV5-5	TRBJ2-2	17	CASILNPGQGNSGELFF
TRBV19	TRBJ1-2	14	CASSIRTGNYGYTF
TRBV6-6	TRBJ2-7	15	CASTGGVTELTEQYF
TRBV29-1	TRBJ1-1	13	CSVNLINGAEAFF